The sequence of this T cell receptor (beta chain) was determined in a study of Graves' ophthalmopathy and Graves' hyperthyroidism (dated by TCRdb to the late 2010s). Study-level background: Peripheral blood samples were taken at the time of initial diagnosis, before any treatment was given. After sampling, hyperthyroidism patients received methimazole starting at 30 mg daily, and ophthalmopathy patients received high-dose intravenous methylprednisolone. In total, 135 blood samples were TCR-sequenced: under 45 ophthalmopathy, roughly 77 hyperthyroidism and roughly 17 hyperthyroidism-to-ophthalmopathy patients. In a handful of hyperthyroidism patients, the T-cell repertoires found in thyroid tissue were compared with those found in blood. To explore V-J signatures that separate ophthalmopathy from hyperthyroidism, a discovery set of approximately 100 patients was enrolled, consisting of more than 40 with ophthalmopathy and roughly 59 with stable hyperthyroidism. The study used TCR beta repertoire signatures to distinguish Graves' ophthalmopathy from Graves' hyperthyroidism and to predict progression to ophthalmopathy. An independent validation cohort was composed of roughly 18 hyperthyroidism patients and around 16 patients who later progressed from hyperthyroidism to ophthalmopathy.

V loses 10 bases of germline sequence and J loses 5 bases, and the interval between the two ends is 12 bases. Reading the germline V gene gives CDR1 SGDLS and CDR2 YYNGEE. The CDR3 sequence holds 11 residues, the cysteine and phenylalanine included. The kept DNA is CDR3 alone, 33 bases in frame from the first base. On this clonotype: What this receptor recognizes is not known. One base away there is no much larger clone; base qualities are not given.

TCR beta CDR3 regions were amplified from RNA transcripts for repertoire sequencing. The first round of RT-PCR was done with HTBI primers and the Qiagen OneStep RT-PCR kit, and was followed by a second round of multiplex PCR, then size selection and purification. Libraries were sequenced on an Illumina HiSeq2000 using paired-end 100 bp reads. The authors' pipeline ran thus. SOAPnuke was used to process the reads, throwing out any read that had adapters, had uncalled bases, had a mean Phred below 15, or lacked an exact constant-primer or identifier match. High-quality paired reads were merged with COPE v1.2.5. Clonotypes were defined as unique nucleotide sequences and were aligned to IMGT TRB V, D and J references using MiTCR v1.1. The analysis was limited to V-J combinations with a frequency above 0.0001, which together covered 99.2% of repertoires. For each V-J combination, a TCR clonal expansion and chaos score was defined as the ratio of F50 clonal expansion to chaos observed in the TCRdist matrix. Welch's t-statistics and random forest were used to reduce the features to about 12 V-J combinations, which were then used as input to a naive Bayes classifier. The similarity between thyroid and blood repertoires was quantified using the Morisita-Horn index. The public reads were quality trimmed at Q25 with fastp and then assembled into clones with MiXCR by TCRdb, keeping productive beta chains. When rows share a CDR3 protein, they turn into one entry using the most common DNA and genes. These V and J calls rely on TCRdb rather than the paper's analysis. This sample lists 650,000 to 800,000 distinct CDR3 sequences; more than 40% were detected once. 2.5% to 3.5% of the sample is in the top ten clones.

Paper-wide results and their limitations: Sample size was not predetermined statistically, and investigators were not blinded to group allocation. In cross-validation, the 13-signature model distinguished ophthalmopathy from stable hyperthyroidism with approximately 90% sensitivity and approximately 81% specificity, while in the test set the corresponding values were 80% and 75%. In validation, the model predicted ophthalmopathy progression with nearly 71% sensitivity and 72.22% specificity; more than ten predicted patients were CT-confirmed with GO in a median of about 6.2 months. Most expanded thyroid clonotypes with frequency above 0.001 were also detected in blood, suggesting blood repertoires may reflect the thyroid immune response.

Ophthalmopathy patients were characterized by moderately to severely active disease, a Clinical Activity Score of at least 3, a NOSPECS grade of at least 4, and a disease duration under 3 months. Patients with other autoimmune diseases, uncontrolled infections, pregnancy or lactation were excluded from the study. Diagnosis was based on clinical symptoms, serum thyroxine, TRAb, thyroid ultrasound and orbital computed tomography. PBMCs were isolated from approximately 10 ml of fresh peripheral blood by Ficoll-Paque density gradient centrifugation. Trizol reagent was used to extract the total RNA, and its quality was then checked on an Agilent 2100 Bioanalyzer.

In this chain, TRBV9 is recombined with TRBJ2-5, with TRBD1 tentatively as D gene (5 bases match). The TCR sequence derives from an adult man with Graves' ophthalmopathy. The sequencing input was peripheral blood. The CDR3 corresponds to CAGAARETQYF. The DNA reads TGTGCCGGGGCTGCCAGGGAGACCCAGTACTTC.